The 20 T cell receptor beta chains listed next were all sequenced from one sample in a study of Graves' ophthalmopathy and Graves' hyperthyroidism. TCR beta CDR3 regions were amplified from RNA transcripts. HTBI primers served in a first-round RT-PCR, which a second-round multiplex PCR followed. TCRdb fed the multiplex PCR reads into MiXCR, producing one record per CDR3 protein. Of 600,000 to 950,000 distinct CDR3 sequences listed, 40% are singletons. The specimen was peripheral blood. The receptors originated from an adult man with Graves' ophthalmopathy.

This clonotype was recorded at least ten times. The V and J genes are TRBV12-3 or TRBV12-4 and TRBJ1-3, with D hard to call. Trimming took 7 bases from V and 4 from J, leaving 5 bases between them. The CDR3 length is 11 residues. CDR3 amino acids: CASKRGNTIYF. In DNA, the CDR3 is TGTGCCAGCAAACGCGGAAACACCATATATTTT.

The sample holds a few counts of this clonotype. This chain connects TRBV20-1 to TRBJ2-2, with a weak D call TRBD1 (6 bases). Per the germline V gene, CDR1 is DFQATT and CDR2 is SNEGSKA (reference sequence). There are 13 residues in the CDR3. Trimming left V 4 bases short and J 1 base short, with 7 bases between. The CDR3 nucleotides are TGCAGTGCTAAGGGACAGAACACCGGGGAGCTGTTTTTT. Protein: CSAKGQNTGELFF.

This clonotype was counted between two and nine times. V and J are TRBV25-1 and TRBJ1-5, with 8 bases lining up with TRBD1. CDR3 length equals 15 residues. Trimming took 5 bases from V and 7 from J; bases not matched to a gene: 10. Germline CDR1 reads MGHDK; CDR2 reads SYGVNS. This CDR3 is CASSYPGTGGQPQHF. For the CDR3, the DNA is TGTGCCAGCAGTTACCCGGGGACAGGCGGACAGCCCCAGCATTTT.

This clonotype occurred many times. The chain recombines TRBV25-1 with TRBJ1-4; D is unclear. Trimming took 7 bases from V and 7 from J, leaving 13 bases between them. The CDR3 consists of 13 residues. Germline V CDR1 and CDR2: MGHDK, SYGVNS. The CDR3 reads CASTTGFGEKLFF. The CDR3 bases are TGTGCCAGCACTACCGGCTTCGGTGAAAAACTGTTTTTT.

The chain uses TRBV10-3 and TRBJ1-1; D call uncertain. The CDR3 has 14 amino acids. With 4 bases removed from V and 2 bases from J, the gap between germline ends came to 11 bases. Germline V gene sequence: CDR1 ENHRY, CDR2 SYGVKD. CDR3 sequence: CAISAREGNTEAFF. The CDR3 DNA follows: TGTGCCATCAGTGCCAGAGAGGGCAACACTGAAGCTTTCTTT.

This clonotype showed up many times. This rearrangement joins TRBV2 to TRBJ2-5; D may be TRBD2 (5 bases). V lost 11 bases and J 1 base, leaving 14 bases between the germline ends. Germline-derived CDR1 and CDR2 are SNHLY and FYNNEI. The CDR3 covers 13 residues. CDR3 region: CALYRGFQETQYF. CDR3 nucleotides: TGTGCCTTATACCGGGGATTCCAAGAGACCCAGTACTTC.

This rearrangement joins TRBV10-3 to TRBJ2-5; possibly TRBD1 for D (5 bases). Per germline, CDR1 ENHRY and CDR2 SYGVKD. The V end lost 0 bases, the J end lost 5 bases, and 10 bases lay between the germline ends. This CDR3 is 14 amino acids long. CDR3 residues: CAISESQGAETQYF. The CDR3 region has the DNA TGTGCCATCAGTGAGTCGCAGGGTGCCGAGACCCAGTACTTC.

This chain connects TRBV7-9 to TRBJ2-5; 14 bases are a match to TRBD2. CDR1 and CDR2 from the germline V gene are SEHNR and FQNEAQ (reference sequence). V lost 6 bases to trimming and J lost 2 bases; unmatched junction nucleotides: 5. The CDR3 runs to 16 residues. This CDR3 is CASSTGTSGSQETQYF. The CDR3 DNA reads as TGTGCCAGCAGTACAGGGACTAGCGGGAGTCAAGAGACCCAGTACTTC. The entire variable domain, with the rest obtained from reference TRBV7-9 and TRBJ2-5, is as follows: DTGVSQNPRHKITKRGQNVTFRCDPISEHNRLYWYRQTLGQGPEFLTYFQNEAQLEKSRLLSDRFSAERPKGSFSTLEIQRTEQGDSAMYLCASSTGTSGSQETQYFGPGTRLLVL.

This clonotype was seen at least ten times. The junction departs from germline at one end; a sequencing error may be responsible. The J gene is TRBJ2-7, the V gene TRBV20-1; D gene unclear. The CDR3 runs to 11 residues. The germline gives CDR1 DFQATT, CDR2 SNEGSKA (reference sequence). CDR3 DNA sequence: TGCAGTGCTGATAACTCCCACGAGCAGTACTTC. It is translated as CSADNSHEQYF.

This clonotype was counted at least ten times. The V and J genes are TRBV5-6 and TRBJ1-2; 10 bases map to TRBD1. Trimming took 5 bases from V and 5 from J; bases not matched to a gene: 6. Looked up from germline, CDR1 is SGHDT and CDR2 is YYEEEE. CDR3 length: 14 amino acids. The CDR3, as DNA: TGTGCCAGCAGACCCGGGACAGGGGCGTATGGCTACACCTTC. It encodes CASRPGTGAYGYTF.

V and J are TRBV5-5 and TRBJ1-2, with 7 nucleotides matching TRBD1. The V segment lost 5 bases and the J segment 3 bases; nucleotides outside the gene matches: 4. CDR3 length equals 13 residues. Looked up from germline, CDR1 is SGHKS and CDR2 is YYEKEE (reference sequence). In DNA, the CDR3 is TGTGCCAGCAGGGAAGGGGGCGACTATGGCTACACCTTC. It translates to CASREGGDYGYTF.

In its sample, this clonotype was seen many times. CDR3 in amino acids: CASSSEQGSLNYGYTF. As DNA, the CDR3 is TGTGCCAGCAGCTCAGAACAGGGATCTTTGAACTATGGCTACACCTTC. The chain is built from TRBV7-6 and TRBJ1-2, with a possible D match to TRBD1 (6 bases). The V gene's germline CDR1 is SGHVS and CDR2 FNYEAQ. The CDR3 is 16 residues long. The germline V and J ends were trimmed by 4 bases and 2 bases, with 17 bases remaining between them. Full variable domain (outside the CDR3, taken from reference TRBV7-6 and TRBJ1-2): GAGVSQSPRYKVTKRGQDVALRCDPISGHVSLYWYRQALGQGPEFLTYFNYEAQQDKSGLPNDRFSAERPEGSISTLTIQRTEQRDSAMYRCASSSEQGSLNYGYTFGSGTRLTVV.

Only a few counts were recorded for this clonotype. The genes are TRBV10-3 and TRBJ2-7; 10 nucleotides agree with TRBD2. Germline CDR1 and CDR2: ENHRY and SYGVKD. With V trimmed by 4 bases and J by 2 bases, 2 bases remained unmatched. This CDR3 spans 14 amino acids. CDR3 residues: CAISATSGAYEQYF. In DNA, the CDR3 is TGTGCCATCAGTGCCACTAGCGGGGCCTACGAGCAGTACTTC.

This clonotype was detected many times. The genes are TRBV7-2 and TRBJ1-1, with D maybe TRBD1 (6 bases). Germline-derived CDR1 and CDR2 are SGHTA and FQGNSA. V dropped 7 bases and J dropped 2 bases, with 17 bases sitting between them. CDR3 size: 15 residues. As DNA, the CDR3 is TGTGCCAGCACCGTGGGGACAAACCTCAACACTGAAGCTTTCTTT. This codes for CASTVGTNLNTEAFF.

This chain's CDR3 is CSVTGQGLGGYTF. The DNA of the CDR3 is TGCAGCGTTACGGGACAGGGATTAGGGGGCTACACCTTC. The J gene is TRBJ1-2, the V gene TRBV29-1, with 9 bases identical to TRBD1. Trimming took 5 bases from V and 8 from J; bases not matched to a gene: 9. This CDR3 comprises 13 residues. Germline CDR1 SQVTM, CDR2 ANQGSEA.

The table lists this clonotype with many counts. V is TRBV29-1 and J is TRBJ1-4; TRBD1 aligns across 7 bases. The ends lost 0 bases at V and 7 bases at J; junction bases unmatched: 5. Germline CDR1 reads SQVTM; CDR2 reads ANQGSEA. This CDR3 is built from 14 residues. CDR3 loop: CSVEDHRGSEKLFF. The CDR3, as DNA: TGCAGCGTTGAAGACCACAGGGGTTCTGAAAAACTGTTTTTT.

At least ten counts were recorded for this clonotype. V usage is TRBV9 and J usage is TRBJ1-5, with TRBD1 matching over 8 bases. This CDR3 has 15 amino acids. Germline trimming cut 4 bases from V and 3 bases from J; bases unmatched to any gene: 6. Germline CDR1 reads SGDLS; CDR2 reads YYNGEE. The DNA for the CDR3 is TGTGCCAGCAGCAAGACAGGGGCTAACAATCAGCCCCAGCATTTT. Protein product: CASSKTGANNQPQHF.

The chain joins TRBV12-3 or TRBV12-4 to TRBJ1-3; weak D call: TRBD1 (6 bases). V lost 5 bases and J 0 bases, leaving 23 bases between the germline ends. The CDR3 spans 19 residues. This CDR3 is CASSRRVGGGLVSGNTIYF. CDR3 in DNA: TGTGCCAGCAGTCGACGGGTGGGGGGCGGCTTGGTCTCTGGAAACACCATATATTTT.

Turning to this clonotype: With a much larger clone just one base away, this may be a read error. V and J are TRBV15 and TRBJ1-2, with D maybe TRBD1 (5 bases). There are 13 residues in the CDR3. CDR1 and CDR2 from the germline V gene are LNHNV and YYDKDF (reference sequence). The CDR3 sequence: CVTSTLGRYGYTF. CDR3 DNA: TGTGTCACCAGCACCCTGGGGCGCTATGGCTACACCTTC. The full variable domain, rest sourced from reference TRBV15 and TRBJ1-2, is DAMVIQNPRYQVTQFGKPVTLSCSQTLNHNVMYWYQQKSSQAPKLLFHYYDKDFNNEADTPDNFQSRRPNTSFCFLDIRSPGLGDTAMYLCVTSTLGRYGYTFGSGTRLTVV.

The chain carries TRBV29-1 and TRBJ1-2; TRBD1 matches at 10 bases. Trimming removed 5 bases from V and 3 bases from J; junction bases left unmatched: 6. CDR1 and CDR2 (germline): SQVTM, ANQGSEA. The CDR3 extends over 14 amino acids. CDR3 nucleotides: TGCAGCGTTCCCCGGGACAGGGGCGACTATGGCTACACCTTC. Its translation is CSVPRDRGDYGYTF.